The 5 T cell receptor beta chains below were found in one sample sequenced in a study of blood T cell repertoires in COVID-19. Generated by immunoSEQ multiplex PCR, the TCRdb table keeps only in-frame clones and is missing some. The sample consists of approximately 70,000 clones, approximately 89% of them appearing once. Sequenced sample: peripheral blood. The receptors shown here come from a man aged 45 to 65 with COVID-19, enrolled during active disease.

The V gene is TRBV15, the J gene TRBJ2-1, with a tentative D call TRBD2 (6 bases). V was shortened by 0 bases and J by 4 bases, with 22 bases between the two germline ends. Germline V lookup: CDR1 LNHNV, CDR2 YYDKDF (reference sequence). The CDR3 extends over 19 amino acids. CDR3 nucleotides: TGTGCCACCAGCAGAGATTGGGGGGAATCCAATCCCAGGTACAATGAGCAGTTCTTC. This gives the protein CATSRDWGESNPRYNEQFF.

The chain combines TRBV5-4 with TRBJ2-7; possibly TRBD2 for D (5 bases). This CDR3 comprises 12 residues. Trimming stripped 0 bases from V and 6 bases from J, with 7 bases between. Germline CDR1 and CDR2: SGHNT and YYREEE (reference sequence). CDR3 region: CASSLVASEQYF. The CDR3 DNA reads as TGTGCCAGCAGCTTGGTAGCGTCCGAGCAGTACTTC.

V usage is TRBV19 and J usage is TRBJ1-2; 8 nucleotides agree with TRBD1. With V trimmed by 6 bases and J by 3 bases, 3 bases remained unmatched. CDR3 length: 13 residues. The V gene's germline CDR1 is LNHDA and CDR2 SQIVND (reference sequence). The CDR3 region is CASSTTGDYGYTF. The CDR3 nucleotides read TGTGCCAGTAGCACGACAGGGGACTATGGCTACACCTTC.

The CDR3 loop reads CASSPDRIYGYTF. Written as DNA, the CDR3 is TGTGCCAGCAGTCCGGACAGAATTTATGGCTACACCTTC. The chain recombines TRBV28 with TRBJ1-2; possible D gene TRBD1, 6 bases. Germline V gene lookup returns CDR1 MDHEN and CDR2 SYDVKM. The V and J ends lost 5 bases and 5 bases respectively, with 12 bases between them. The CDR3 totals 13 residues.

The CDR3 protein is CSAKAGTGSKGGYGYTF. CDR3 coding DNA: TGCAGCGCCAAAGCGGGGACAGGCTCCAAGGGGGGCTATGGCTACACCTTC. The chain joins TRBV29-1 to TRBJ1-2, with TRBD1 matching over 8 bases. This CDR3 contains 17 residues. With 7 bases clipped from V and 4 bases from J, the junction kept 20 bases outside the gene matches. Looked up from germline, CDR1 is SQVTM and CDR2 is ANQGSEA. The whole variable domain, filled in from reference TRBV29-1 and TRBJ1-2, reads SAVISQKPSRDICQRGTSLTIQCQVDSQVTMMFWYRQQPGQSLTLIATANQGSEATYESGFVIDKFPISRPNLTFSTLTVSNMSPEDSSIYLCSAKAGTGSKGGYGYTFGSGTRLTVV.